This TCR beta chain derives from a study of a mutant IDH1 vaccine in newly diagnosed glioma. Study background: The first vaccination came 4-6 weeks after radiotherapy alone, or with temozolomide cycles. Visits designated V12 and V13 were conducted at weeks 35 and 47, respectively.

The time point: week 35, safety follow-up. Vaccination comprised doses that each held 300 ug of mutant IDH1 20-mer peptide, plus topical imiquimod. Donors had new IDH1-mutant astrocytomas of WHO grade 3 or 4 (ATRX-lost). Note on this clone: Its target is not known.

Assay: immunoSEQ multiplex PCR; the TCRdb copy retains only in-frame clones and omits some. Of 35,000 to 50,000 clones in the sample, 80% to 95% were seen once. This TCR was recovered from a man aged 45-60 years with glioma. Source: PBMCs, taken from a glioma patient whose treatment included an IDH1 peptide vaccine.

The CDR3 loop is CASSQHEQYF. DNA for the CDR3: TGTGCCAGCAGCCAGCACGAGCAGTACTTC. V usage is TRBV7-3 and J usage is TRBJ2-7; D remains ambiguous. The germline V gene has CDR1 SGHTA and CDR2 FQGTGA. The CDR3 length is 10 residues. Trimming took off 5 bases at V and 5 bases at J, with 4 bases between the two ends.